A selection of T cell receptor beta chains follows, all from one sample in a study of T cell repertoires in cytomegalovirus infection. One entry per CDR3 protein results from TCRdb running MiXCR on the reads. This table has roughly 230,000 distinct CDR3 sequences, roughly 23% appearing once. Sequenced: CD8+ T cells from PBMCs. These receptors all stem from a human donor in good health (CMV status not recorded). Some clones in this sample may be carry-over from other donors' samples. Both conserved end residues are part of each CDR3. A D gene is named only where the DNA matches it firmly. Clone sizes are given selectively: once, few, many, or a class where the clone is expanded.

abundance: few; len: 19; v_gene: TRBV28; j_gene: TRBJ2-2; d_gene: .; CDR3nt: TGTGCCAGCAGTTTTTCATCCTCAACCGGGGGGCCGAACACCGGGGAGCTGTTTTTT; CDR3aa: CASSFSSSTGGPNTGELFF
abundance: .; len: 15; v_gene: TRBV5-5; j_gene: TRBJ2-1; d_gene: TRBD2; CDR3nt: TGTGCCAGCAGCCCGCGGGGGGGCCCTTTCAATGAGCAGTTCTTC; CDR3aa: CASSPRGGPFNEQFF
abundance: .; len: 14; v_gene: TRBV6-2/TRBV6-3; j_gene: TRBJ2-7; d_gene: TRBD1; CDR3nt: TGTGCCAGCAGTTACGGGGCAGGGGGCGACGAGCAGTACTTC; CDR3aa: CASSYGAGGDEQYF
abundance: .; len: 14; v_gene: TRBV2; j_gene: TRBJ1-6; d_gene: TRBD1; CDR3nt: TGTGCCAGCACCCCCGGACAGGGAGGATCACCCCTCCACTTT; CDR3aa: CASTPGQGGSPLHF
abundance: .; len: 14; v_gene: TRBV12-3/TRBV12-4; j_gene: TRBJ2-2; d_gene: TRBD1; CDR3nt: TGTGCCAGCAGTTCGACAGGGTTTACCGGGGAGCTGTTTTTT; CDR3aa: CASSSTGFTGELFF
abundance: few; len: 15; v_gene: TRBV6-6; j_gene: TRBJ1-2; d_gene: .; CDR3nt: TGTGCCAGCAGTTACTCAGCGGGGTATGGCTATGGCTACACCTTC; CDR3aa: CASSYSAGYGYGYTF
abundance: .; len: 18; v_gene: TRBV7-8; j_gene: TRBJ2-2; d_gene: TRBD2; CDR3nt: TGTGCCAGCAGCTTTGAGTGGTGGGACGGGGGGGACACCGGGGAGCTGTTTTTT; CDR3aa: CASSFEWWDGGDTGELFF
abundance: .; len: 14; v_gene: TRBV19; j_gene: TRBJ2-7; d_gene: .; CDR3nt: TGTGCCAGTAGTATAGTTCCAGGGTCGGGCGAGCAGTACTTC; CDR3aa: CASSIVPGSGEQYF
abundance: few; len: 13; v_gene: TRBV20-1; j_gene: TRBJ2-7; d_gene: .; CDR3nt: TGCAGTGCCCGTTTGGGCGGATCCTACGAGCAGTACTTC; CDR3aa: CSARLGGSYEQYF
abundance: .; len: 17; v_gene: TRBV25-1; j_gene: TRBJ2-7; d_gene: TRBD2; CDR3nt: TGTGCCAGCAGTGAAGAGCGGTCCCGGGACTACACTACGGAGCAGTACTTC; CDR3aa: CASSEERSRDYTTEQYF
abundance: .; len: 16; v_gene: TRBV19; j_gene: TRBJ2-2; d_gene: .; CDR3nt: TGTGCCAGTAGTACACACACCCCTCCGTCGGAAGGGGAGCTGTTTTTT; CDR3aa: CASSTHTPPSEGELFF
abundance: .; len: 16; v_gene: TRBV5-8; j_gene: TRBJ1-2; d_gene: .; CDR3nt: TGTGCCAGCAGCTCAGAGTGGACAGTTACCAACTATGGCTACACCTTC; CDR3aa: CASSSEWTVTNYGYTF
abundance: .; len: 16; v_gene: TRBV27; j_gene: TRBJ2-2; d_gene: TRBD1; CDR3nt: TGTGCCAGCAGCGCGCCGGGACAGGGGTATCCCGGGGAGCTGTTTTTT; CDR3aa: CASSAPGQGYPGELFF
abundance: once; len: 12; v_gene: TRBV25-1; j_gene: TRBJ2-7; d_gene: .; CDR3nt: TGTGCCAGCAGTGAATGGTTCCACGAGCAGTACTTC; CDR3aa: CASSEWFHEQYF
abundance: .; len: 14; v_gene: TRBV29-1; j_gene: TRBJ2-3; d_gene: .; CDR3nt: TGCAGCGTTGATAGCCAGGCTAACACAGATACGCAGTATTTT; CDR3aa: CSVDSQANTDTQYF
abundance: .; len: 14; v_gene: TRBV11-2; j_gene: TRBJ2-1; d_gene: .; CDR3nt: TGTGCCAGCAGCGAACGGCGACTACACAATGAGCAGTTCTTC; CDR3aa: CASSERRLHNEQFF
abundance: many; len: 15; v_gene: TRBV7-6; j_gene: TRBJ2-7; d_gene: .; CDR3nt: TGTGCCAGCAGCTACGAAGGGGGGGTCGGCTACGAGCAGTACTTC; CDR3aa: CASSYEGGVGYEQYF
abundance: few; len: 15; v_gene: TRBV6-5; j_gene: TRBJ1-3; d_gene: .; CDR3nt: TGTGCCAGCAGTCGATCACAGGGCACTGGAAACACCATATATTTT; CDR3aa: CASSRSQGTGNTIYF
abundance: .; len: 14; v_gene: TRBV7-9; j_gene: TRBJ2-7; d_gene: .; CDR3nt: TGTGCCAGCAGCTTAGTTCCAGGTTCTAACGAGCAGTACTTC; CDR3aa: CASSLVPGSNEQYF
abundance: .; len: 15; v_gene: TRBV2; j_gene: TRBJ2-1; d_gene: .; CDR3nt: TGTGCCAGCAGTGAAGGGTGGGGCTCCTACAATGAGCAGTTCTTC; CDR3aa: CASSEGWGSYNEQFF
abundance: .; len: 15; v_gene: TRBV20-1; j_gene: TRBJ2-3; d_gene: TRBD2; CDR3nt: TGCAGTGCTAGCGAGGGGGCGGGGGGGCCAGATACGCAGTATTTT; CDR3aa: CSASEGAGGPDTQYF
abundance: .; len: 13; v_gene: TRBV5-4; j_gene: TRBJ1-1; d_gene: .; CDR3nt: TGTGCCAGCAGCCAGACAGAGAACACTGAAGCTTTCTTT; CDR3aa: CASSQTENTEAFF
abundance: .; len: 15; v_gene: TRBV7-9; j_gene: TRBJ1-1; d_gene: TRBD1; CDR3nt: TGTGCCAGCAGCCCGACGGGACAGACGAACACTGAAGCTTTCTTT; CDR3aa: CASSPTGQTNTEAFF
abundance: .; len: 16; v_gene: TRBV28; j_gene: TRBJ2-7; d_gene: .; CDR3nt: TGTGCCAGCAGTTTTACAGGGCTGAATACCTACGTCGAGCAGTACTTC; CDR3aa: CASSFTGLNTYVEQYF
abundance: once; len: 14; v_gene: TRBV18; j_gene: TRBJ2-7; d_gene: TRBD1; CDR3nt: TGTGCCAGCTCAGGACAGGGGCGACTATACGAGCAGTACTTC; CDR3aa: CASSGQGRLYEQYF
abundance: few; len: 15; v_gene: TRBV12-3/TRBV12-4; j_gene: TRBJ1-2; d_gene: .; CDR3nt: TGTGCCAGCAGTACCTTGACAGAGAAGAACTATGGCTACACCTTC; CDR3aa: CASSTLTEKNYGYTF
abundance: few; len: 14; v_gene: TRBV2; j_gene: TRBJ2-2; d_gene: .; CDR3nt: TGTGCCAGCAGTGAAATTAGCGGTACCGGGGAGCTGTTTTTT; CDR3aa: CASSEISGTGELFF
abundance: .; len: 14; v_gene: TRBV5-4; j_gene: TRBJ2-3; d_gene: TRBD2; CDR3nt: TGTGCCAGCAGCGGAGGACTAGCCGTAGATACGCAGTATTTT; CDR3aa: CASSGGLAVDTQYF
abundance: many; len: 15; v_gene: TRBV6-2/TRBV6-3; j_gene: TRBJ1-5; d_gene: .; CDR3nt: TGTGCCAGCAGTTACCCCGACAGTTACAATCAGCCCCAGCATTTT; CDR3aa: CASSYPDSYNQPQHF
abundance: .; len: 14; v_gene: TRBV7-9; j_gene: TRBJ2-3; d_gene: .; CDR3nt: TGTGCCAGCAGCTCCGACCAAAGCACAGATACGCAGTATTTT; CDR3aa: CASSSDQSTDTQYF
abundance: .; len: 17; v_gene: TRBV20-1; j_gene: TRBJ2-7; d_gene: TRBD2; CDR3nt: TGCAGTGCTAGAGATCTTCCTAGCGGGGGAATTTCCTACGAGCAGTACTTC; CDR3aa: CSARDLPSGGISYEQYF
abundance: .; len: 15; v_gene: TRBV2; j_gene: TRBJ2-1; d_gene: .; CDR3nt: TGTGCCAGCAGGTATCCTGGCGGGGTCTACAATGAGCAGTTCTTC; CDR3aa: CASRYPGGVYNEQFF
abundance: .; len: 18; v_gene: TRBV6-1; j_gene: TRBJ2-2; d_gene: .; CDR3nt: TGTGCCAGCAGTGAAGGAGGGGCTAGAACGGTTTCGGACGGGGAGCTGTTTTTT; CDR3aa: CASSEGGARTVSDGELFF
abundance: few; len: 15; v_gene: TRBV7-9; j_gene: TRBJ2-7; d_gene: TRBD1; CDR3nt: TGTGCCAGCAGCGCTCCCTCCGGACAGGAGTACGAGCAGTACTTC; CDR3aa: CASSAPSGQEYEQYF
abundance: many; len: 14; v_gene: TRBV28; j_gene: TRBJ2-7; d_gene: .; CDR3nt: TGTGCCAGCAGGAAAGGAGGAGCGGTCATCGAGCAGTACTTC; CDR3aa: CASRKGGAVIEQYF
abundance: many; len: 13; v_gene: TRBV7-6; j_gene: TRBJ2-1; d_gene: .; CDR3nt: TGTGCCAGCAGCCCCATCCAGGGGAATGAGCAGTTCTTC; CDR3aa: CASSPIQGNEQFF
abundance: .; len: 16; v_gene: TRBV19; j_gene: TRBJ2-7; d_gene: .; CDR3nt: TGTGCCAGTAGTATACAAGGGACGAGGGGGTACTACGAGCAGTACTTC; CDR3aa: CASSIQGTRGYYEQYF
abundance: few; len: 13; v_gene: TRBV7-9; j_gene: TRBJ2-7; d_gene: .; CDR3nt: TGTGCCAGCAGCTTAATAGCTAGCTACGAGCAGTACTTC; CDR3aa: CASSLIASYEQYF
abundance: .; len: 13; v_gene: TRBV29-1; j_gene: TRBJ2-5; d_gene: TRBD1; CDR3nt: TGCAGCGTTGAACAGGGGGCGCCGAAGACCCAGTACTTC; CDR3aa: CSVEQGAPKTQYF
abundance: many; len: 14; v_gene: TRBV7-8; j_gene: TRBJ2-7; d_gene: .; CDR3nt: TGTGCCAGCAGCTTAGCGGAAGGACTCTACGAGCAGTACTTC; CDR3aa: CASSLAEGLYEQYF
abundance: .; len: 13; v_gene: TRBV29-1; j_gene: TRBJ2-7; d_gene: TRBD1; CDR3nt: TGCAGCGCAACCGGGACAGGGGTTGGCGAGCAGTACTTC; CDR3aa: CSATGTGVGEQYF
abundance: few; len: 13; v_gene: TRBV7-9; j_gene: TRBJ1-1; d_gene: .; CDR3nt: TGTGCCAGCAGCTCCGGGACGGCGTCTGAAGCTTTCTTT; CDR3aa: CASSSGTASEAFF
abundance: .; len: 14; v_gene: TRBV12-3/TRBV12-4; j_gene: TRBJ2-1; d_gene: .; CDR3nt: TGTGCCAGCAGTTTTACCGCGGCCTACAATGAGCAGTTCTTC; CDR3aa: CASSFTAAYNEQFF
abundance: few; len: 17; v_gene: TRBV28; j_gene: TRBJ2-1; d_gene: TRBD2; CDR3nt: TGTGCCAGCAGTCCCCTCCCTCTAGCGGGGGGGAACAATGAGCAGTTCTTC; CDR3aa: CASSPLPLAGGNNEQFF
abundance: few; len: 13; v_gene: TRBV20-1; j_gene: TRBJ1-6; d_gene: .; CDR3nt: TGCAGCGTGCTGCGTAGGGAGGCATCACCCCTCCACTTT; CDR3aa: CSVLRREASPLHF
abundance: many; len: 16; v_gene: TRBV3-1; j_gene: TRBJ2-1; d_gene: TRBD2; CDR3nt: TGTGCCAGCAGCCCTCGGACTAGCCTGAACCACAATGAGCAGTTCTTC; CDR3aa: CASSPRTSLNHNEQFF
abundance: many; len: 15; v_gene: TRBV7-9; j_gene: TRBJ1-1; d_gene: TRBD1; CDR3nt: TGTGCCAGCAGCTTTACCACAGGGGGGTACACTGAAGCTTTCTTT; CDR3aa: CASSFTTGGYTEAFF
abundance: .; len: 14; v_gene: TRBV7-6; j_gene: TRBJ2-5; d_gene: .; CDR3nt: TGTGCCAGCAGCCCTACAACAACCCAAGAGACCCAGTACTTC; CDR3aa: CASSPTTTQETQYF
abundance: many; len: 14; v_gene: TRBV10-3; j_gene: TRBJ2-7; d_gene: .; CDR3nt: TGTGCCATCAGTGAGTTAATGGGAACCTACGAGCAGTACTTC; CDR3aa: CAISELMGTYEQYF
abundance: .; len: 16; v_gene: TRBV2; j_gene: TRBJ1-1; d_gene: .; CDR3nt: TGTGCCAGCAGTGAGGGACGGGGGGCAGGTGGCACTGAAGCTTTCTTT; CDR3aa: CASSEGRGAGGTEAFF
abundance: many; len: 13; v_gene: TRBV28; j_gene: TRBJ2-1; d_gene: .; CDR3nt: TGTGCCAGCAGTTTTAAAGGGTACAATGAGCAGTTCTTC; CDR3aa: CASSFKGYNEQFF
abundance: .; len: 16; v_gene: TRBV15; j_gene: TRBJ1-5; d_gene: .; CDR3nt: TGTGCCACCAGCAGAACCCCGTTGAGGGCAGATCAGCCCCAGCATTTT; CDR3aa: CATSRTPLRADQPQHF
abundance: few; len: 13; v_gene: TRBV27; j_gene: TRBJ2-1; d_gene: .; CDR3nt: TGTGCCAGCAGTTTATCGTTCGGCAATGAGCAGTTCTTC; CDR3aa: CASSLSFGNEQFF
abundance: few; len: 14; v_gene: TRBV12-3/TRBV12-4; j_gene: TRBJ2-7; d_gene: TRBD1; CDR3nt: TGTGCCAGCAGCCGGTGGGACAGAAACTACGAGCAGTACTTC; CDR3aa: CASSRWDRNYEQYF
abundance: .; len: 13; v_gene: TRBV20-1; j_gene: TRBJ2-7; d_gene: .; CDR3nt: TGCAGTGCTACCCAGGGACCATCCTACGAGCAGTACTTC; CDR3aa: CSATQGPSYEQYF
abundance: many; len: 14; v_gene: TRBV11-2; j_gene: TRBJ1-1; d_gene: .; CDR3nt: TGTGCCAGCAGTCTGGGGACGGGGACTGGAGAAGCTTTCTTT; CDR3aa: CASSLGTGTGEAFF
abundance: .; len: 16; v_gene: TRBV7-9; j_gene: TRBJ2-1; d_gene: TRBD2; CDR3nt: TGTGCCAGCAGCCCTCCTAGCGGTGGGGGATTCAATGAGCAGTTCTTC; CDR3aa: CASSPPSGGGFNEQFF
abundance: few; len: 14; v_gene: TRBV2; j_gene: TRBJ1-1; d_gene: .; CDR3nt: TGTGCCAGCAGCTGGACAGTCATGAACACTGAAGCTTTCTTT; CDR3aa: CASSWTVMNTEAFF
abundance: few; len: 15; v_gene: TRBV6-2/TRBV6-3; j_gene: TRBJ1-1; d_gene: .; CDR3nt: TGTGCCAGCACTCCGGGGGTTGGGCCGGGCACTGAAGCTTTCTTT; CDR3aa: CASTPGVGPGTEAFF
abundance: .; len: 15; v_gene: TRBV28; j_gene: TRBJ2-3; d_gene: TRBD2; CDR3nt: TGTGCCAGCAGCGCTAGCGGGGGGGCAATAGATACGCAGTATTTT; CDR3aa: CASSASGGAIDTQYF